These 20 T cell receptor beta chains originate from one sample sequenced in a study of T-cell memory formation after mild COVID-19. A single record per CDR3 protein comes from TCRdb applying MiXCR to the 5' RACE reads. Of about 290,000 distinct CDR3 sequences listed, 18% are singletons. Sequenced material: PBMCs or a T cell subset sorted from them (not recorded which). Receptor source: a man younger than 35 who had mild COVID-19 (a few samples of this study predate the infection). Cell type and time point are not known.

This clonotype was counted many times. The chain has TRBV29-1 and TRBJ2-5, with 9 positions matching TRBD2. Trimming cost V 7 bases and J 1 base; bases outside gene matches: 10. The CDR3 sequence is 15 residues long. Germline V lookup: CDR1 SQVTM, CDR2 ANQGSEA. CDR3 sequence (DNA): TGCAGCGCTAATCCGGCTAGCGGGACCCAAGAGACCCAGTACTTC. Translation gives CSANPASGTQETQYF.

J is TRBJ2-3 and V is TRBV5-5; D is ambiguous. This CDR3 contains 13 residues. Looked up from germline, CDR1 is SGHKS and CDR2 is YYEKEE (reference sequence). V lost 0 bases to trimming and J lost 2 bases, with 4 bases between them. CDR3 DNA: TGTGCCAGCAGCTTGGTGACCACAGATACGCAGTATTTT. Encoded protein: CASSLVTTDTQYF.

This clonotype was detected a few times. Here the CDR3 DNA reads TGTGCCACCAAGGCAGGGGGCAGAGATACGCAGTATTTT. Its protein product is CATKAGGRDTQYF. The chain joins TRBV24-1 to TRBJ2-3, with TRBD1 matching over 8 bases. The CDR3 runs 13 residues. Looked up from germline, CDR1 is KGHDR and CDR2 is SFDVKD. V shed 8 bases, J shed 5 bases, and the junction held 5 bases outside the gene matches.

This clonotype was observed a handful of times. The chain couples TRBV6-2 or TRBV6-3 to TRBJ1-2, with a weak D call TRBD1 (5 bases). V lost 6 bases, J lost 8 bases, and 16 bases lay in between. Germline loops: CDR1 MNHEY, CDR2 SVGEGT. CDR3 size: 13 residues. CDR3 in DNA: TGTGCCAGCAGAACTACAGGAGGCAGCGGCTACACCTTC. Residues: CASRTTGGSGYTF.

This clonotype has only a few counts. The CDR3 reads CASSLRDPKDGELFF. For the CDR3, the DNA is TGTGCCAGCAGCTTGAGGGACCCGAAGGACGGGGAGCTGTTTTTT. This chain links TRBV11-2 with TRBJ2-2; D is perhaps TRBD1 or TRBD2 (5 bases each). V lost 3 bases and J lost 7, with 15 bases in between. Germline loops: CDR1 SGHAT, CDR2 FQNNGV. The CDR3 is 15 amino acids.

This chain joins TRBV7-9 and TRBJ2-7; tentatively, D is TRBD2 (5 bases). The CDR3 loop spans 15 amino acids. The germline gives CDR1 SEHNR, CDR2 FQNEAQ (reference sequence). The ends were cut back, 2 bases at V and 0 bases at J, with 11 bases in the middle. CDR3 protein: CASSLTDYHSYEQYF. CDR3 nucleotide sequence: TGTGCCAGCAGCTTAACAGACTACCACTCCTACGAGCAGTACTTC.

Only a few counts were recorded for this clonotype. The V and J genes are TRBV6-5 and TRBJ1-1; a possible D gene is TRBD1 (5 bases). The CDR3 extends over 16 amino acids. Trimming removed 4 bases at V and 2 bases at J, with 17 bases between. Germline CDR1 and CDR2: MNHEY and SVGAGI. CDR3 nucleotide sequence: TGTGCCAGCAGTTCAGCTTCAGGGCTACTCAACACTGAAGCTTTCTTT. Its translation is CASSSASGLLNTEAFF.

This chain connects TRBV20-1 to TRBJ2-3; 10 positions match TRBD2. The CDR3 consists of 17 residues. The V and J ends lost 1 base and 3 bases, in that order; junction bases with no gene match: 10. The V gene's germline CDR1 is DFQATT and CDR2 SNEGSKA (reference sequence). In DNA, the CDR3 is TGCAGTGCTAGAGCCCAGCGTCTAGCGGGGGTTACAGATACGCAGTATTTT. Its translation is CSARAQRLAGVTDTQYF.

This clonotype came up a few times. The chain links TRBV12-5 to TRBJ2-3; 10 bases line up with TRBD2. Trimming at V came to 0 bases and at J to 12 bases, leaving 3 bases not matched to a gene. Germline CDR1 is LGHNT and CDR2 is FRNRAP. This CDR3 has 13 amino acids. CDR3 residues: CASGLVSGGAQYF. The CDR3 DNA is TGTGCTAGTGGTTTGGTAAGCGGGGGGGCCCAGTATTTT. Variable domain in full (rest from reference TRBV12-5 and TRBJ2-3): DARVTQTPRHKVTEMGQEVTMRCQPILGHNTVFWYRQTMMQGLELLAYFRNRAPLDDSGMPKDRFSAEMPDATLATLKIQPSEPRDSAVYFCASGLVSGGAQYFGPGTRLTVL.

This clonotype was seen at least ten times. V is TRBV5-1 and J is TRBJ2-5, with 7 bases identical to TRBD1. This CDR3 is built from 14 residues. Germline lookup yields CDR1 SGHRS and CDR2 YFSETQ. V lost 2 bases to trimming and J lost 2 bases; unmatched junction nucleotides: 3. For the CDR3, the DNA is TGCGCCAGCAGCTTAGGGACAGAACAAGAGACCCAGTACTTC. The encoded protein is CASSLGTEQETQYF.

The chain's CDR3 is CASSQTGTSRETQYF. Written as DNA, the CDR3 is TGCGCCAGCAGCCAGACCGGGACTAGCAGGGAGACCCAGTACTTC. The rearrangement joins TRBV4-1 to TRBJ2-5, with 9 bases that match TRBD2. V trimming: 3 bases; J trimming: 5 bases; junction bases outside the gene matches: 7. The CDR3 runs 15 residues. Germline-derived CDR1 and CDR2 are MGHRA and YSYEKL.

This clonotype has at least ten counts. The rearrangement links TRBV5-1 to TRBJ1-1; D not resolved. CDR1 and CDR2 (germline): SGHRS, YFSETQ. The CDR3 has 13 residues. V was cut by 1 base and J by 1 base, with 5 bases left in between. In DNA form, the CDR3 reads TGCGCCAGCAGCTTGACCAGGAACACTGAAGCTTTCTTT. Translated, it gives CASSLTRNTEAFF. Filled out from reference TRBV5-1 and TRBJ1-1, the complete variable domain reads KAGVTQTPRYLIKTRGQQVTLSCSPISGHRSVSWYQQTPGQGLQFLFEYFSETQRNKGNFPGRFSGRQFSNSRSEMNVSTLELGDSALYLCASSLTRNTEAFFGQGTRLTVV.

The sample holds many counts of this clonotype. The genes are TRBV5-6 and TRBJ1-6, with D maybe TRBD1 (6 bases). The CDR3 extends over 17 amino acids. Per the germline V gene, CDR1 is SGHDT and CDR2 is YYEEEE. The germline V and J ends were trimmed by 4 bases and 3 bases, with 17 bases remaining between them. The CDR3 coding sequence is TGTGCCAGCAGCCTTAGAGACAGGAGACTCTATAATTCACCCCTCCACTTT. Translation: CASSLRDRRLYNSPLHF.

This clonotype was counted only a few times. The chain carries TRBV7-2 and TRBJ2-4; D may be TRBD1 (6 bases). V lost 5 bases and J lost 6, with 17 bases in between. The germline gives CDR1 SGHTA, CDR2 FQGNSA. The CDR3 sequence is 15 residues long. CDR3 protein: CASSIEGDWRNIQYF. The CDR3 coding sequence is TGTGCCAGCAGCATCGAGGGGGATTGGAGAAACATTCAGTACTTC.

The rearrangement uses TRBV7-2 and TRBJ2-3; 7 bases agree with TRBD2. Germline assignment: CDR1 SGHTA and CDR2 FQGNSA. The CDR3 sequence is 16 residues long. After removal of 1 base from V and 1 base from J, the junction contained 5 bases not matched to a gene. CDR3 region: CASSLVGLRGTDTQYF. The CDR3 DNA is TGTGCCAGCAGCTTAGTGGGACTACGTGGCACAGATACGCAGTATTTT.

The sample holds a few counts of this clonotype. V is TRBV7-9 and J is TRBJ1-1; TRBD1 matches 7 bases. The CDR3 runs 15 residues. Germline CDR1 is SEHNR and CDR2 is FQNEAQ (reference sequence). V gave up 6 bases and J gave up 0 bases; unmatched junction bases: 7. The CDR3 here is CASRRKDRLNTEAFF. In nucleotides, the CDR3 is TGTGCCAGCAGACGTAAGGACAGGCTGAACACTGAAGCTTTCTTT.

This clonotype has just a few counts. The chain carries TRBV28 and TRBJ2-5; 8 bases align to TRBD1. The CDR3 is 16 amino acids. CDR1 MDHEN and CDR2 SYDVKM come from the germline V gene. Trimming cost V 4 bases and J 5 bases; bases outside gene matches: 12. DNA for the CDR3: TGTGCCAGCAGTTCCCCTTTCAAGACAGGGGCGGAGACCCAGTACTTC. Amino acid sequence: CASSSPFKTGAETQYF.

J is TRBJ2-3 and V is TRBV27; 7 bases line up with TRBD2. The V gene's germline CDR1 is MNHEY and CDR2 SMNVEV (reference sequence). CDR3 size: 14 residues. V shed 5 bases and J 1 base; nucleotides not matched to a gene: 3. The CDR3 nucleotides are TGTGCCAGCAGTAGCGGGGACCGCACAGATACGCAGTATTTT. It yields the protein CASSSGDRTDTQYF.

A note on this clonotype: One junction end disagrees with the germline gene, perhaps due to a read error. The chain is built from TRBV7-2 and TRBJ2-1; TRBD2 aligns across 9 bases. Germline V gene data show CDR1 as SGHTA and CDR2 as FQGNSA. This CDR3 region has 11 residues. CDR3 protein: CASSDLAGQIF. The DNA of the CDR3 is TGTGCCAGCAGCGACCTAGCGGGGCAAATCTTC.

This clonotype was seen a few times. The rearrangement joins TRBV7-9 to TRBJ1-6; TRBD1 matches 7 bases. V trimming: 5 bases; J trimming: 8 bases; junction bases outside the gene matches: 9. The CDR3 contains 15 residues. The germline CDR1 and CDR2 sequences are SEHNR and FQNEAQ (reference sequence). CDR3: CASSSKQGRDSPLHF. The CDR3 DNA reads TGTGCCAGCAGCAGCAAACAGGGGCGCGATTCACCCCTCCACTTT. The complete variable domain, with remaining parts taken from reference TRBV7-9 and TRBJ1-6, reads DTGVSQNPRHKITKRGQNVTFRCDPISEHNRLYWYRQTLGQGPEFLTYFQNEAQLEKSRLLSDRFSAERPKGSFSTLEIQRTEQGDSAMYLCASSSKQGRDSPLHFGNGTRLTVT.